The next 19 T cell receptor beta chains were all read from a single sample in a study of blood T cell repertoires in COVID-19 (dated by TCRdb to about 2020). The library was obtained by the immunoSEQ multiplex PCR assay. TCRdb mirrors the immuneACCESS table, restricted to in-frame sequences. Some clones are absent from its copies; in checked studies, under half trace to an unresolved V gene, and the reason for the others is unknown. Across this sample there are 100,000 to 150,000 clones, with 85% to 90% seen only once. The top ten hold around 3% of the sample. The sample taken for sequencing was peripheral blood. These TCRs come from a woman older than 75 with COVID-19, enrolled during active disease.

The chain couples TRBV2 to TRBJ2-3, with 8 nucleotides matching TRBD1. V was pared by 7 bases and J by 6 bases, with 3 bases of the junction left unmatched. Germline values: CDR1 SNHLY, CDR2 FYNNEI. This CDR3 is built from 12 residues. CDR3 DNA: TGTGCCAGCACAGGGGGCGCGGATACGCAGTATTTT. This encodes CASTGGADTQYF. The variable domain in full, completed from reference TRBV2 and TRBJ2-3, reads EPEVTQTPSHQVTQMGQEVILRCVPISNHLYFYWYRQILGQKVEFLVSFYNNEISEKSEIFDDQFSVERPDGSNFTLKIRSTKLEDSAMYFCASTGGADTQYFGPGTRLTVL.

The rearrangement uses TRBV4-3 and TRBJ2-1, with 7 bases identical to TRBD2. This CDR3 comprises 16 residues. V lost 0 bases, J lost 8 bases, and 10 bases stayed unmatched. Germline V gene sequence: CDR1 LGHNA, CDR2 YSLEER. This chain's CDR3 is CASSQDGLAAWDEQFF. The CDR3 coding sequence is TGCGCCAGCAGCCAAGACGGGCTAGCGGCGTGGGATGAGCAGTTCTTC.

The gene calls are TRBV5-1 and TRBJ2-3; 7 bases agree with TRBD1. This CDR3 region has 14 residues. Germline V gives CDR1 SGHRS, CDR2 YFSETQ. Trimming cost V 5 bases and J 4 bases; bases outside gene matches: 7. The DNA for the CDR3 is TGCGCCAGCAGGCGACAGGGCCAGTCAGATACGCAGTATTTT. It codes for CASRRQGQSDTQYF.

The chain couples TRBV29-1 to TRBJ2-2, with 7 bases lining up with TRBD1. V was clipped by 6 bases and J by 0 bases; unmatched bases: 7. Germline V lookup: CDR1 SQVTM, CDR2 ANQGSEA. The CDR3 is 15 residues long. The CDR3, as DNA: TGCAGCGTCCGGGTGGGGACAGCGAACACCGGGGAGCTGTTTTTT. Its protein product is CSVRVGTANTGELFF.

The rearrangement joins TRBV7-9 to TRBJ2-5, with TRBD2 as a possible D gene (5 bases). Germline CDR1 and CDR2: SEHNR and FQNEAQ (reference sequence). V lost 1 base, J lost 4 bases, and 16 bases lay in between. CDR3 length equals 16 residues. This CDR3 is CASSLVLWLEGETQYF. In DNA form, the CDR3 reads TGTGCCAGCAGCTTAGTTTTGTGGCTAGAGGGAGAGACCCAGTACTTC.

This clone was picked up a small number of times. This chain joins TRBV7-2 and TRBJ2-3; D ambiguous. V shed 5 bases and J shed 3 bases, with 9 bases lying between them. In germline, CDR1 is SGHTA, CDR2 FQGNSA. The CDR3 extends over 13 amino acids. CDR3: CASSPQWTDTQYF. CDR3 sequence (DNA): TGTGCCAGCAGCCCTCAGTGGACAGATACGCAGTATTTT.

The rearrangement uses TRBV5-4 and TRBJ1-2; TRBD1 matches at 7 bases. Unmatched junction bases numbered 4, after V lost 3 bases and J lost 2 bases. The CDR3 consists of 14 residues. Germline V gene lookup returns CDR1 SGHNT and CDR2 YYREEE (reference sequence). DNA of the CDR3: TGTGCCAGCAGCTCGACAGGGCTGAACTATGGCTACACCTTC. Its translation is CASSSTGLNYGYTF. Full variable domain (missing parts from reference TRBV5-4 and TRBJ1-2): ETGVTQSPTHLIKTRGQQVTLRCSSQSGHNTVSWYQQALGQGPQFIFQYYREEENGRGNFPPRFSGLQFPNYSSELNVNALELDDSALYLCASSSTGLNYGYTFGSGTRLTVV.

CDR3: CASSVVQVNTEAFF. The CDR3 DNA reads as TGTGCCAGCAGCGTAGTCCAGGTGAACACTGAAGCTTTCTTT. The J gene is TRBJ1-1, the V gene TRBV9; D remains ambiguous. Germline assignment: CDR1 SGDLS and CDR2 YYNGEE. V dropped 0 bases and J dropped 0 bases, with 6 bases sitting between them. The CDR3 is made up of 14 amino acids.

This clone was seen more than once but under ten times. The CDR3 loop reads CASSLRGGYTF. The CDR3 coding sequence is TGTGCCAGCAGTTTGAGAGGCGGCTACACCTTC. The chain couples TRBV27 to TRBJ1-2; D not certain. Trimming took 3 bases from V and 8 from J, leaving 7 bases between them. Germline loops: CDR1 MNHEY, CDR2 SMNVEV (reference sequence). The CDR3 is 11 residues long.

The chain has TRBV18 and TRBJ2-5, with 9 bases lining up with TRBD1. V was clipped by 5 bases and J by 4 bases; unmatched bases: 2. The CDR3 contains 13 residues. The germline V gene has CDR1 KGHSH and CDR2 LQKENI. The CDR3 region is CASSTGGRETQYF. CDR3 bases: TGTGCCAGCTCAACAGGGGGCCGAGAGACCCAGTACTTC.

The V gene is TRBV2, the J gene TRBJ1-2, with 7 positions matching TRBD1. The CDR3 totals 14 residues. V dropped 4 bases and J dropped 5; count of bases not matched to a gene: 7. Germline V CDR1 and CDR2: SNHLY, FYNNEI. The CDR3 spells CASSGGRGNYGYTF. CDR3 in DNA: TGTGCCAGCAGTGGGGGCAGGGGGAATTATGGCTACACCTTC.

The chain carries TRBV7-9 and TRBJ2-1; the D gene is possibly TRBD2 (6 bases). The CDR3 extends over 17 amino acids. Germline V gives CDR1 SEHNR, CDR2 FQNEAQ (reference sequence). Between the trimmed V and J ends, which lost 3 bases and 3 bases, there was a span of 18 bases. CDR3 sequence (DNA): TGTGCCAGCAGCTTGCGCGGGGCTCGAGGTTACTACAATGAGCAGTTCTTC. Residues: CASSLRGARGYYNEQFF.

This clone was counted only a few times. The V call is TRBV2, the J call TRBJ1-5; D not resolved. Germline V gene lookup returns CDR1 SNHLY and CDR2 FYNNEI. The CDR3 runs to 12 residues. V shed 6 bases and J shed 6 bases, with 9 bases lying between them. CDR3 sequence: CASRGGSQPQHF. CDR3 DNA sequence: TGTGCCAGCAGGGGCGGGAGTCAGCCCCAGCATTTT.

The CDR3 sequence is CASSFASGRSSTDTQYF. The CDR3 DNA reads as TGCGCCAGCAGCTTTGCTAGCGGGAGGTCGAGCACAGATACGCAGTATTTT. The chain is built from TRBV5-1 and TRBJ2-3, with TRBD2 matching 11 bases. Looked up from germline, CDR1 is SGHRS and CDR2 is YFSETQ. J lost 0 bases, V lost 2 bases, and 5 bases had no gene match. The CDR3 is 17 residues long.

The rearrangement uses TRBV7-2 and TRBJ1-1; D unclear. The CDR3 has 14 amino acids. V was pared by 1 base and J by 3 bases, with 9 bases between. The germline gives CDR1 SGHTA, CDR2 FQGNSA. The CDR3 loop reads CASSLGRRDTEAFF. In DNA form, the CDR3 reads TGTGCCAGCAGCTTAGGAAGGCGGGACACTGAAGCTTTCTTT.

The J gene is TRBJ1-5, the V gene TRBV7-2; 10 nucleotides agree with TRBD1. The ends lost 4 bases at V and 6 bases at J; junction bases unmatched: 3. The CDR3 runs 14 residues. Germline loops: CDR1 SGHTA, CDR2 FQGNSA. The CDR3 coding sequence is TGTGCCAGCAGCTCCCGACAGGGGGCTCAGCCCCAGCATTTT. Translation gives CASSSRQGAQPQHF. Looking up the rest from reference TRBV7-2 and TRBJ1-5 gives the full variable domain: GAGVSQSPSNKVTEKGKDVELRCDPISGHTALYWYRQSLGQGLEFLIYFQGNSAPDKSGLPSDRFSAERTGGSVSTLTIQRTQQEDSAVYLCASSSRQGAQPQHFGDGTRLSIL.

With respect to this clone: Other nucleotide sequences in the sample specify the same CDR3. This chain links TRBV7-9 with TRBJ1-1; D gene ambiguous. V was clipped by 1 base and J by 1 base, with 7 bases between them. CDR1 and CDR2 (germline): SEHNR, FQNEAQ (reference sequence). CDR3 size: 14 residues. CDR3 sequence (DNA): TGTGCCAGCAGCTTAGTGGCAGGGAACACTGAAGCTTTCTTT. Translating gives CASSLVAGNTEAFF.

V gene TRBV25-1 combines with J gene TRBJ1-2; TRBD1 matches 8 bases. Germline trimming cut 8 bases from V and 8 bases from J; bases unmatched to any gene: 4. The CDR3 extends over 11 amino acids. The germline V gene encodes CDR1 MGHDK and CDR2 SYGVNS. The CDR3 protein is CASWDRLGYTF. CDR3 nucleotides: TGTGCCAGCTGGGACAGGTTAGGCTACACCTTC.

CDR3 amino acids: CASSVAPGGDTQYF. The CDR3 bases are TGTGCCAGCAGCGTGGCCCCCGGGGGAGATACGCAGTATTTT. The rearrangement uses TRBV9 and TRBJ2-3; a weak D match, TRBD2 (6 bases). Trimming stripped 2 bases from V and 5 bases from J, with 12 bases between. CDR3 size: 14 residues. In germline, CDR1 is SGDLS, CDR2 YYNGEE.